This T cell receptor (beta chain) was recovered during a study of shared clonotypes between healthy human individuals. CD8 cells classed as naive were CD45RO-negative and positively selected for CCR7, excluding terminally differentiated effector memory CD45RA+ cells. Per the germline V gene, CDR1 is PRHDT and CDR2 is FYEKMQ (reference sequence). V lost 4 bases, J lost 1 base, and 6 bases lay in between. The CDR3 consists of 13 residues. Repertoires were generated with immunoSEQ multiplex PCR, while TCRdb's copy carries only in-frame clones and drops some. Of almost 700,000 clones in the sample, 92% were seen once.

The source material was naive CD8+ T cells sorted from blood. This clonotype was obtained from a man younger than 45 in good health. V is TRBV13 and J is TRBJ2-3; D remains unclear. CDR3 DNA sequence: TGTGCCAGCAGCTCATGGGGCACAGATACGCAGTATTTT. Its translation is CASSSWGTDTQYF.